The T cell receptor (beta chain) described here comes from a study of shared clonotypes between healthy human individuals. This clone occurred once. Free of recent acute infections or vaccinations, the donors were healthy HIV-negative adults. Unsorted samples, those not sorted, used 75 million to 90 million PBMCs for genomic DNA. Profiled with immunoSEQ multiplex PCR; TCRdb holds only in-frame clones, not every one. The sample includes fewer than 600,000 clones, roughly 77% of them seen just once. This CDR3 comprises 13 residues. CDR1 and CDR2 (germline): SGDLS, YYNGEE. The V end was cut by 3 bases, the J end by 4 bases, with 8 bases between.

This sequence originates from a woman aged 40 to 50 in good health. Some clones in this sample may be carry-over from other donors' samples. The chain uses TRBV9 and TRBJ2-1, with D hard to call. Sequencing was performed on PBMCs. CDR3 protein: CASSGGPYNEQFF. The CDR3 DNA sequence: TGTGCCAGCAGCGGTGGCCCGTACAATGAGCAGTTCTTC. Together with reference TRBV9 and TRBJ2-1, the CDR3 gives the full variable domain: DSGVTQTPKHLITATGQRVTLRCSPRSGDLSVYWYQQSLDQGLQFLIQYYNGEERAKGNILERFSAQQFPDLHSELNLSSLELGDSALYFCASSGGPYNEQFFGPGTRLTVL.